This T cell receptor (beta chain) was captured by sequencing in a study of Graves' ophthalmopathy and Graves' hyperthyroidism. Whole-study findings and limits: Among expanded thyroid clonotypes above 0.001 frequency, most also occurred in blood.

This clonotype was counted many times. The antigen is undetermined. Scientists amplified the TCR beta CDR3 regions from RNA transcripts. Investigators did first-round RT-PCR with HTBI primers, then second-round multiplex PCR. MiXCR, applied by TCRdb to the multiplex PCR reads, yields one record per CDR3 protein. The sample includes 200,000 to 250,000 distinct CDR3 sequences, 45% seen only once; the top ten take approximately 51%. The CDR3 is 13 residues long. CDR1 is WNHNN and CDR2 is SYGVQD in the germline V gene (reference sequence). V shed 5 bases and J shed 0 bases, with 8 bases lying between them.

The sequenced sample consisted of peripheral blood. This clonotype was sampled from an adult man with Graves' ophthalmopathy. This chain connects TRBV10-1 to TRBJ2-7, with a weak D call TRBD1 (5 bases). Here the CDR3 reads CASSQGPSYEQYF. The CDR3 DNA follows: TGCGCCAGCAGTCAGGGTCCCTCCTACGAGCAGTACTTC.